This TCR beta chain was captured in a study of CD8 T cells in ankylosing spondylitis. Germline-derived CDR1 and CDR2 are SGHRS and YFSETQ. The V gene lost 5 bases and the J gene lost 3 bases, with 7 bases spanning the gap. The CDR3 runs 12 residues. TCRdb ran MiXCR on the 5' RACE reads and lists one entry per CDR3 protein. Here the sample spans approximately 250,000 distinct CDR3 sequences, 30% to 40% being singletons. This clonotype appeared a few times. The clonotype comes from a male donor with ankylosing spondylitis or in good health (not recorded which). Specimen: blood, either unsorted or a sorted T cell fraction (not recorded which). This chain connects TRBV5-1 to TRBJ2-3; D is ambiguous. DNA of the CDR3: TGCGCCAGCAGGGATTATACAGATACGCAGTATTTT. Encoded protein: CASRDYTDTQYF.